A single T cell receptor beta chain is shown here with its context. Its specificity is not known. Here immunoSEQ multiplex PCR was the method, and the copy in TCRdb shows in-frame clones only, minus some. The sample contains approximately 89,000 clones, around 84% of which appear only once. These data are taken from a study of T cell responses to AZD1222 COVID-19 vaccine. General study findings and limits: Epitopes outside B.1.351 and B.1.1.7 mutated regions reportedly drew nearly half of spike TCRs.

The CDR3 is made up of 18 amino acids. The germline V gene has CDR1 SGHRS and CDR2 YFSETQ. With 0 bases removed from V and 1 base from J, the gap between germline ends came to 14 bases. V and J are TRBV5-1 and TRBJ2-6; D is unresolved. The source is an adult who received the AZD1222 COVID-19 vaccine. The starting material was peripheral blood, obtained 28 days after the second AZD1222 dose. CDR3 nucleotides: TGCGCCAGCAGCTTGGTCGGAACACGAAATTCTGGGGCCAACGTCCTGACTTTC. Its translation is CASSLVGTRNSGANVLTF.